Listed below are T cell receptor beta chains from one sample, sequenced in a study of cytomegalovirus exposure and HLA in healthy donors. Sequencing used immunoSEQ multiplex PCR; TCRdb keeps in-frame clones, though not all of them. The data show 83,000 or so clones, roughly 76% seen once. Sequencing input: PBMCs. All receptors derive from a woman under 40 in good health and CMV-seronegative. CDR3s include the opening cysteine and the closing phenylalanine or tryptophan. The order of the fields is CDR3 protein, CDR3 DNA, V gene, J gene, clone size, D gene. The D gene is left open where the match is weak. The size field is filled for only some rows; it gives once, few, many or a size class.

CDR3 protein: CASSLAPGTSVTGELFF
CDR3 DNA: TGTGCCAGCAGCTTAGCCCCCGGGACTTCCGTCACCGGGGAGCTGTTTTTT
V gene: TRBV7-2
J gene: TRBJ2-2
clone size: -
D gene: -

CDR3 protein: CAWDRGISEAFF
CDR3 DNA: TGTGCCTGGGACAGGGGTATCTCTGAAGCTTTCTTT
V gene: TRBV30
J gene: TRBJ1-1
clone size: -
D gene: TRBD1

CDR3 protein: CASGGGADYNEQFF
CDR3 DNA: TGTGCCAGCGGAGGGGGCGCAGACTACAATGAGCAGTTCTTC
V gene: TRBV9
J gene: TRBJ2-1
clone size: -
D gene: -

CDR3 protein: CASRLAGGVYNEQFF
CDR3 DNA: TGTGCCAGCAGACTAGCGGGAGGGGTCTACAATGAGCAGTTCTTC
V gene: TRBV27
J gene: TRBJ2-1
clone size: -
D gene: TRBD2

CDR3 protein: CASSPTPSNLYEQYF
CDR3 DNA: TGTGCCAGCTCACCAACCCCCTCTAATTTGTACGAGCAGTACTTC
V gene: TRBV18
J gene: TRBJ2-7
clone size: few
D gene: -

CDR3 protein: CASSQGKRDRPSYNEQFF
CDR3 DNA: TGTGCCAGCAGCCAGGGCAAGCGGGACAGGCCTTCCTACAATGAGCAGTTCTTC
V gene: TRBV7-9
J gene: TRBJ2-1
clone size: -
D gene: -

CDR3 protein: CAGYGSGGYTF
CDR3 DNA: TGTGCCGGCTATGGCTCGGGGGGCTACACCTTC
V gene: TRBV6-5
J gene: TRBJ1-2
clone size: -
D gene: -

CDR3 protein: CASSKDLKAGEVQETQYF
CDR3 DNA: TGTGCCAGCAGCAAAGATCTCAAAGCGGGAGAGGTGCAAGAGACCCAGTACTTC
V gene: TRBV21-1
J gene: TRBJ2-5
clone size: -
D gene: -

CDR3 protein: CASGGSGRGRELFF
CDR3 DNA: TGTGCCAGCGGGGGTAGCGGGAGAGGGCGGGAGCTGTTTTTT
V gene: TRBV6-1
J gene: TRBJ2-2
clone size: -
D gene: TRBD2

CDR3 protein: CASSGGTRRPYNEQFF
CDR3 DNA: TGTGCCAGCAGTGGAGGGACTAGGAGGCCCTACAATGAGCAGTTCTTC
V gene: TRBV27
J gene: TRBJ2-1
clone size: -
D gene: TRBD2

CDR3 protein: CSVYRGRETQYF
CDR3 DNA: TGCAGCGTTTACAGGGGACGAGAGACCCAGTACTTC
V gene: TRBV29-1
J gene: TRBJ2-5
clone size: -
D gene: TRBD1

CDR3 protein: CASSLGPRGSYNEQFF
CDR3 DNA: TGTGCCAGCAGCTTGGGGCCGCGGGGTTCCTACAATGAGCAGTTCTTC
V gene: TRBV11-2
J gene: TRBJ2-1
clone size: -
D gene: -

CDR3 protein: CASSEQGQNTGELFF
CDR3 DNA: TGCGCCAGCAGTGAGCAGGGGCAGAACACCGGGGAGCTGTTTTTT
V gene: TRBV10-1
J gene: TRBJ2-2
clone size: -
D gene: -

CDR3 protein: CASSEGTSGRTDTQYF
CDR3 DNA: TGTGCCAGCAGCGAAGGGACTAGCGGACGCACAGATACGCAGTATTTT
V gene: TRBV5-4
J gene: TRBJ2-3
clone size: -
D gene: TRBD2

CDR3 protein: CASSTNEGQGRYEQYF
CDR3 DNA: TGTGCCAGTAGTACCAATGAAGGACAGGGGAGGTACGAGCAGTACTTC
V gene: TRBV19
J gene: TRBJ2-7
clone size: -
D gene: TRBD1

CDR3 protein: CASGSHPGQGKWGTGELFF
CDR3 DNA: TGTGCTAGTGGTTCGCACCCGGGACAGGGGAAGTGGGGCACCGGGGAGCTGTTTTTT
V gene: TRBV12-5
J gene: TRBJ2-2
clone size: -
D gene: TRBD1

CDR3 protein: CASSLSSGEQYF
CDR3 DNA: TGTGCCAGCAGCTTATCTAGCGGCGAGCAGTACTTC
V gene: TRBV7-2
J gene: TRBJ2-7
clone size: -
D gene: TRBD2

CDR3 protein: CASSSMKTGYNQPQHF
CDR3 DNA: TGTGCCAGCAGTTCCATGAAGACAGGGTACAATCAGCCCCAGCATTTT
V gene: TRBV6-6
J gene: TRBJ1-5
clone size: -
D gene: TRBD1

CDR3 protein: CASRRGGSTEAFF
CDR3 DNA: TGTGCCAGCAGACGGGGGGGAAGCACTGAAGCTTTCTTT
V gene: TRBV27
J gene: TRBJ1-1
clone size: -
D gene: -

CDR3 protein: CSSSPKPRVSYEQYF
CDR3 DNA: TGTTCCAGCAGCCCCAAACCCAGGGTGTCCTACGAGCAGTACTTC
V gene: TRBV7-9
J gene: TRBJ2-7
clone size: -
D gene: -

CDR3 protein: CASSQPGLAGERADTQYF
CDR3 DNA: TGCGCCAGCAGCCAGCCGGGACTAGCGGGAGAAAGGGCAGATACGCAGTATTTT
V gene: TRBV4-1
J gene: TRBJ2-3
clone size: few
D gene: TRBD2

CDR3 protein: CASDPGQRNEQFF
CDR3 DNA: TGTGCCAGCGACCCGGGACAACGGAATGAGCAGTTCTTC
V gene: TRBV19
J gene: TRBJ2-1
clone size: few
D gene: -

CDR3 protein: CASSQETSGSYNEQFF
CDR3 DNA: TGCGCCAGCAGCCAAGAAACTAGCGGGTCCTACAATGAGCAGTTCTTC
V gene: TRBV4-3
J gene: TRBJ2-1
clone size: -
D gene: TRBD2

CDR3 protein: CASSVGQYGYTF
CDR3 DNA: TGTGCCAGCAGTGTGGGACAATATGGCTACACCTTC
V gene: TRBV2
J gene: TRBJ1-2
clone size: -
D gene: -

CDR3 protein: CASSWSGLGDTQYF
CDR3 DNA: TGTGCCAGCAGTTGGAGCGGGTTGGGGGATACGCAGTATTTT
V gene: TRBV28
J gene: TRBJ2-3
clone size: -
D gene: -

CDR3 protein: CSVAITTEQYF
CDR3 DNA: TGCAGCGTCGCCATTACAACGGAGCAGTACTTC
V gene: TRBV29-1
J gene: TRBJ2-7
clone size: few
D gene: -

CDR3 protein: CASSDSGLAGGGNEQFF
CDR3 DNA: TGTGCCAGCAGTGACTCGGGACTAGCGGGAGGTGGGAATGAGCAGTTCTTC
V gene: TRBV6-4
J gene: TRBJ2-1
clone size: -
D gene: TRBD2

CDR3 protein: CASSSRDRANYGYTF
CDR3 DNA: TGTGCCAGCAGTTCCCGGGACAGAGCTAACTATGGCTACACCTTC
V gene: TRBV27
J gene: TRBJ1-2
clone size: -
D gene: TRBD1

CDR3 protein: CASSRDAGRGGTDTQYF
CDR3 DNA: TGTGCCAGCAGCCGCGACGCGGGGCGGGGGGGCACAGATACGCAGTATTTT
V gene: TRBV21-1
J gene: TRBJ2-3
clone size: few
D gene: -

CDR3 protein: CASSLAGSNQPQHF
CDR3 DNA: TGTGCCAGCAGCTTAGCGGGGAGCAATCAGCCCCAGCATTTT
V gene: TRBV11-2
J gene: TRBJ1-5
clone size: -
D gene: -

CDR3 protein: CASSQDPGDGELFF
CDR3 DNA: TGCGCCAGCAGCCAAGACCCGGGGGACGGGGAGCTGTTTTTT
V gene: TRBV4-3
J gene: TRBJ2-2
clone size: -
D gene: -

CDR3 protein: CASSQGTSGTDTQYF
CDR3 DNA: TGTGCCAGCAGCCAAGGGACTAGCGGCACAGATACGCAGTATTTT
V gene: TRBV5-4
J gene: TRBJ2-3
clone size: -
D gene: TRBD2

CDR3 protein: CATSRVSTSGDYNEQFF
CDR3 DNA: TGTGCCACCAGCAGAGTGTCTACTAGCGGGGACTACAATGAGCAGTTCTTC
V gene: TRBV15
J gene: TRBJ2-1
clone size: -
D gene: TRBD2

CDR3 protein: CASSQGHWDGYTF
CDR3 DNA: TGCGCCAGCAGCCAGGGACATTGGGATGGCTACACCTTC
V gene: TRBV4-1
J gene: TRBJ1-2
clone size: -
D gene: -

CDR3 protein: CATQEDIAKNIQYF
CDR3 DNA: TGTGCCACCCAGGAGGATATAGCCAAAAACATTCAGTACTTC
V gene: TRBV2
J gene: TRBJ2-4
clone size: -
D gene: -

CDR3 protein: CASSLGGLAPYNEQFF
CDR3 DNA: TGTGCCAGCAGCTTGGGTGGACTAGCGCCCTACAATGAGCAGTTCTTC
V gene: TRBV5-5
J gene: TRBJ2-1
clone size: -
D gene: TRBD2

CDR3 protein: CASRRDKGDEQYF
CDR3 DNA: TGTGCCAGTAGGAGGGACAAGGGCGACGAGCAGTACTTC
V gene: TRBV19
J gene: TRBJ2-7
clone size: once
D gene: -

CDR3 protein: CASSVSDRGSYEQYF
CDR3 DNA: TGTGCCAGCAGCGTCTCGGACAGGGGTTCCTACGAGCAGTACTTC
V gene: TRBV9
J gene: TRBJ2-7
clone size: -
D gene: TRBD1

CDR3 protein: CASSPTHTSHYEQYF
CDR3 DNA: TGTGCCAGCAGTCCAACCCATACAAGTCACTACGAGCAGTACTTC
V gene: TRBV6-4
J gene: TRBJ2-7
clone size: -
D gene: -

CDR3 protein: CASSQDPQGGRGVHNEKLFF
CDR3 DNA: TGTGCCAGCAGCCAAGATCCTCAGGGAGGACGAGGCGTCCATAATGAAAAACTGTTTTTT
V gene: TRBV4-2
J gene: TRBJ1-4
clone size: few
D gene: -

CDR3 protein: CASSKTGGVGNQPQHF
CDR3 DNA: TGTGCCAGCAGCAAGACAGGGGGCGTCGGCAATCAGCCCCAGCATTTT
V gene: TRBV27
J gene: TRBJ1-5
clone size: -
D gene: TRBD1

CDR3 protein: CASSLSHGYTF
CDR3 DNA: TGTGCCAGCAGCTTATCTCATGGCTACACCTTC
V gene: TRBV7-9
J gene: TRBJ1-2
clone size: -
D gene: -

CDR3 protein: CASSLGLAGWREQYF
CDR3 DNA: TGTGCCAGCAGCTTGGGACTAGCGGGATGGAGGGAGCAGTACTTC
V gene: TRBV5-4
J gene: TRBJ2-7
clone size: few
D gene: TRBD2

CDR3 protein: CASSLVAGLGKNIQYF
CDR3 DNA: TGTGCCAGCAGCTTAGTCGCGGGTCTAGGCAAAAACATTCAGTACTTC
V gene: TRBV7-2
J gene: TRBJ2-4
clone size: -
D gene: -

CDR3 protein: CASSPGLASADTQYF
CDR3 DNA: TGTGCCAGCAGCCCGGGACTAGCGTCGGCAGATACGCAGTATTTT
V gene: TRBV7-9
J gene: TRBJ2-3
clone size: -
D gene: TRBD2

CDR3 protein: CSVEDAVKRDRETQYF
CDR3 DNA: TGCAGCGTTGAGGACGCCGTAAAGCGGGACAGGGAGACCCAGTACTTC
V gene: TRBV29-1
J gene: TRBJ2-5
clone size: -
D gene: -

CDR3 protein: CASSRDRVSEQYF
CDR3 DNA: TGTGCCAGCTCACGGGACAGGGTATCCGAGCAGTACTTC
V gene: TRBV18
J gene: TRBJ2-7
clone size: -
D gene: TRBD1

CDR3 protein: CASSFGIGRGEQPQHF
CDR3 DNA: TGTGCCAGCAGCTTTGGTATTGGCAGGGGCGAGCAGCCCCAGCATTTT
V gene: TRBV7-9
J gene: TRBJ1-5
clone size: -
D gene: -